This record covers a single T cell receptor beta chain. As processed by the authors: Researchers report that nucleated cell counts were estimated from reference gene primer amplification. The assay was immunoSEQ multiplex PCR, and TCRdb's table has in-frame clones only and misses some. V and J calls and clone size are those listed in that table; D and trimming were worked out from the DNA. The sample lists about 140,000 clones, roughly 81% occurring once. The data belong to a study of blood T cell repertoires in COVID-19. As for the study in general: Samples of COVID-19 (acute and convalescent) were obtained from the United States, Italy and Spain.

Donors were grouped by their self-reported clinical history. The CDR3 length is 13 residues. Looked up from germline, CDR1 is MNHEY and CDR2 is SVGAGI. V was pared by 2 bases and J by 5 bases, with 7 bases between. The V call is TRBV6-5, the J call TRBJ1-5; D not certain. This TCR derives from a woman between 50 and 59 years old with acute COVID-19. The specimen sequenced was PBMCs or T cells enriched from blood (not recorded which). This CDR3 is CASSYREDQPQHF. The CDR3 nucleotides read TGTGCCAGCAGTTACAGGGAGGATCAGCCCCAGCATTTT.